Listed here are 12 T cell receptor beta chains from one sample, sequenced in a study of patients and donors after allogeneic stem cell transplantation. MiXCR, run by TCRdb on the RT-PCR reads, gives a single entry per CDR3 protein. The table shows 150,000 to 250,000 distinct CDR3 sequences, with around 41% occurring only once. Material: blood, either unsorted or a sorted T cell fraction (not recorded which). The source is a human donor who was either an allogeneic HSCT recipient or a stem cell or donor lymphocyte infusion donor (not recorded which). It is not recorded whose cells these are; they may come from a transplant donor.

This clonotype has just a few counts. V gene TRBV27 combines with J gene TRBJ1-3, with 8 bases matching TRBD1. Per germline, CDR1 MNHEY and CDR2 SMNVEV (reference sequence). The trim removed 9 bases at V and 0 bases at J, leaving 10 bases unmatched. This CDR3 region has 16 residues. The CDR3 region has the DNA TGTGCCAGATACTTACAGGGGGTCCACTCTGGAAACACCATATATTTT. It codes for CARYLQGVHSGNTIYF.

This clonotype has only a few counts. CDR3 residues: CASSQDRAYNEQFF. The CDR3 DNA follows: TGCGCCAGCAGCCAAGATCGTGCCTACAATGAGCAGTTCTTC. The chain employs TRBV4-3 and TRBJ2-1, with D unresolved. Trimming pared 0 bases from V and 2 bases from J, leaving 5 bases between. The CDR3 runs to 14 residues. Germline assignment: CDR1 LGHNA and CDR2 YSLEER.

The chain links TRBV28 to TRBJ1-2; D is unclear. The V end lost 2 bases, the J end lost 0 bases, and 19 bases lay between the germline ends. Germline lookup yields CDR1 MDHEN and CDR2 SYDVKM. This CDR3 is built from 18 residues. The CDR3: CASSLIPVYTSTNYGYTF. CDR3 sequence (DNA): TGTGCCAGCAGTTTAATCCCCGTATATACCTCTACTAACTATGGCTACACCTTC.

On this clonotype itself: This is likely a read error, given that the CDR3 carries no conserved phenylalanine or tryptophan at its end. The DNA is omitted, as the CDR3 cannot be located on it reliably, and the CDR3 follows TCRdb's listing. The rearrangement uses TRBV20-1 and TRBJ1-1; no DNA check was done on the table's D call, TRBD1. The V gene's germline CDR1 is DFQATT and CDR2 SNEGSKA (reference sequence). A total of 8 residues make up the CDR3, ends included. The CDR3 sequence is CSARGELL.

The chain employs TRBV4-3 and TRBJ1-6; D is possibly TRBD1 (6 bases). This CDR3 spans 14 amino acids. Germline CDR1 LGHNA, CDR2 YSLEER. V lost 3 bases and J lost 11, with 14 bases in between. CDR3 residues: CASSHRGGAAPLHF. The CDR3 coding sequence is TGCGCCAGCAGCCATCGGGGGGGCGCGGCACCCCTCCACTTT.

The V and J genes are TRBV13 and TRBJ2-7, with D perhaps given as TRBD1 or TRBD2 (5 bases each). Trimming removed 4 bases at V and 2 bases at J, with 12 bases between. Looked up from germline, CDR1 is PRHDT and CDR2 is FYEKMQ (reference sequence). This CDR3 has 14 amino acids. For the CDR3, the DNA is TGTGCCAGCAGCTCTGGGACGGAAACCTACGAGCAGTACTTC. Residues: CASSSGTETYEQYF. Looking up the rest from reference TRBV13 and TRBJ2-7 gives the full variable domain: AAGVIQSPRHLIKEKRETATLKCYPIPRHDTVYWYQQGPGQDPQFLISFYEKMQSDKGSIPDRFSAQQFSDYHSELNMSSLELGDSALYFCASSSGTETYEQYFGPGTRLTVT.

The chain carries TRBV3-1 and TRBJ2-1; 9 bases fit TRBD2. J was trimmed by 8 bases and V by 3 bases; bases with no gene match: 8. In germline, CDR1 is LGHDT, CDR2 YNNKEL (reference sequence). CDR3 size: 15 residues. CDR3 coding DNA: TGTGCCAGCAGCCATGGACTAGCGACGTTCGATGAGCAGTTCTTC. This codes for CASSHGLATFDEQFF.

This clonotype has more than one count but fewer than ten. The chain carries TRBV7-9 and TRBJ1-3; 7 nucleotides match TRBD1. V shed 5 bases, J shed 8 bases, and the junction held 9 bases outside the gene matches. Germline V gene lookup returns CDR1 SEHNR and CDR2 FQNEAQ (reference sequence). The CDR3 has 14 residues. As DNA, the CDR3 is TGTGCCAGCAGCCGTCGTCAGGGGGGAGACACCATATATTTT. This encodes CASSRRQGGDTIYF.

This clonotype was found a few times. The chain carries TRBV15 and TRBJ1-1; 7 nucleotides line up with TRBD1. Trimming took 6 bases from V and 9 from J; bases not matched to a gene: 7. CDR3 length: 12 amino acids. Germline loops: CDR1 LNHNV, CDR2 YYDKDF (reference sequence). DNA for the CDR3: TGTGCCACCAGTCCCCCGGGACAGCAAGCTTTCTTT. Amino acids: CATSPPGQQAFF.

The sample holds one count of this clonotype. This chain uses TRBV19 with TRBJ2-2, with TRBD2 matching 9 bases. The junction had 8 bases not matched to a gene; V was cut back by 3 bases and J by 6 bases. CDR1 and CDR2 from the germline V gene are LNHDA and SQIVND (reference sequence). The CDR3 covers 16 residues. CDR3 amino acids: CASSIVAGEVAGELFF. CDR3 nucleotide sequence: TGTGCCAGTAGTATCGTAGCGGGAGAGGTCGCCGGGGAGCTGTTTTTT.

This rearrangement joins TRBV5-1 to TRBJ2-2, with D unresolved. The CDR3 sequence is 15 residues long. The germline V gene encodes CDR1 SGHRS and CDR2 YFSETQ. Trimming left V 4 bases short and J 1 base short, with 11 bases between. The CDR3 DNA reads TGCGCCAGCAGCAGTCAGAGAGTGAACACCGGGGAGCTGTTTTTT. Translation: CASSSQRVNTGELFF. The full variable domain, completed using reference TRBV5-1 and TRBJ2-2, is KAGVTQTPRYLIKTRGQQVTLSCSPISGHRSVSWYQQTPGQGLQFLFEYFSETQRNKGNFPGRFSGRQFSNSRSEMNVSTLELGDSALYLCASSSQRVNTGELFFGEGSRLTVL.

The V and J genes are TRBV20-1 and TRBJ2-7; the match to TRBD2 covers 12 bases. In germline, CDR1 is DFQATT, CDR2 SNEGSKA (reference sequence). CDR3 length equals 14 residues. V was pared by 3 bases and J by 7 bases, with 7 bases of the junction left unmatched. The DNA for the CDR3 is TGCAGTGCTAGGGTACTAGCGGGAGGAGGGGAGCAGTACTTC. Its protein product is CSARVLAGGGEQYF.